Described below is a single T cell receptor (beta chain) sequence and its context. This receptor's antigen is unknown. Nothing much larger sits one base from this clone, and base qualities are not available. The CDR3 contains 14 residues, cysteine and phenylalanine counted. Only the CDR3 portion is preserved as DNA: 42 bases, with reading frame beginning at the first base. CDR1 is given as SEHNR and CDR2 as FQNEAQ, both from the germline V gene (reference sequence). The junction shows trimming of 6 bases on V and 9 bases on J, and the gene matches do not reach 10 bases of it. This record comes from a study of beta chain features in type 1 diabetes (dated by TCRdb to the late 2010s). For the wider study: Mean age, gender distribution, total cell number and subset yield did not differ between patients and healthy donors. A total of under 140,000,000 sorted cells were examined across all samples, and the number of cells per subset was strongly correlated with RNA yield. The study compared TCRB repertoires of sorted circulating CD4+ T cell subsets between recently diagnosed type 1 diabetes patients and matched healthy donors. Regulatory and stem cell-like memory subsets were obtained from only 8 patients and roughly eight healthy donors, while naive and central memory subsets were obtained from all 30 or so donors. General conclusions and limits of the study: Naive, central memory and regulatory TCRB repertoires appeared to be more similar among patients than among healthy donors. Because cDNA rather than genomic DNA was sequenced, highly expressing activated cells could have been over-represented, although no difference in activation and CD3 levels was found between groups. Because small numbers of individuals were included in the HLA sub-analyses, any influence of HLA type on TCRB rearrangement was left unresolved. Patients with type 1 diabetes made fewer insertions and deleted more nucleotides at VDJ recombination sites, implying thymic rearrangement abnormalities. Shorter templates might be favored by PCR, yet because patient and control samples were amplified and corrected together, any such skew would affect both groups equally. Type 1 diabetes patients showed a moderate but significant shortening of TCRB CDR3 length in all four CD4+ subsets.

Each donor gave one peripheral blood draw, averaging approximately 120 mL, which was collected into heparinised tubes. Naive, central memory, regulatory and stem cell-like memory CD4+ T cells were sorted on a BD FACSAria II using a panel including CD45RO, CCR7, CD25, CD127, CD95 and CD27. Every sorted population had a purity above 95%. PBMCs were isolated right away by Lymphoprep density gradient centrifugation and were stained directly, without culture. So that batch effects would be minimized, each experiment stained and sorted samples in pairs, pairing one healthy donor with one patient. The entire isolated RNA was reverse transcribed using the High Capacity cDNA Reverse Transcription Kit, and thus expressed TCRB transcripts were sequenced. Naive, central memory and regulatory T cell samples underwent deep immunoSEQ sequencing, averaging about 3.57 million total reads per sample. After sorted cells were lysed in RLT buffer, RNA was extracted with DNase-treated RNeasy Micro or Mini kits, with the choice depending on cell number. To prevent cross-contamination, each cell subset was processed individually, whereas patient and healthy donor samples were processed jointly. TCRB sequences were amplified from cDNA with the immunoSEQ multiplex PCR, producing 87-bp fragments spanning the CDR3 region. Sequencing of the amplicons was done on the Illumina HiSeq platform. The study's own analysis went as follows. Synthetic template baselines were used to correct PCR bias computationally, reads within Hamming distance 2 were collapsed, and singletons that could not be merged were discarded. Reads were aligned against IMGT so that V, D and J genes, CDR3 length and insertions or deletions at six rearrangement sites could be assigned. Clonotype counts were normalized to sorted cell number within each subset before computing true diversity and Gini coefficients with the tcR R package. The overlap coefficient, calculated on TCRB nucleotide sequences, was used to quantify repertoire sharing. As a proxy for the pre-selection repertoire, out-of-frame TCRB sequences from naive cells were analyzed. Not all clones reach the TCRdb copy of this immuneACCESS table, which keeps in-frame sequences only. Checked studies attribute under half of the gap to unresolved V genes and leave the rest unexplained. V, J and clone size reflect that table, while D and trimming were determined from the DNA. A total of under 900,000 clones appear in this sample, roughly 15% of them only once. The ten largest clones add up to 0.02% to 0.03% of the sample.

This chain joins TRBV7-9 to TRBJ2-1; the junction holds 8 bases that match TRBD2. The TCR was taken from a woman aged 18-29 years in good health. The sample comprised naive CD4+ T cells from blood. The sample's cell subset or site label is to be understood as: true naive CD4+ T cells. The CDR3 reads CASRSREGESEQFF. The DNA sequence follows: TGTGCCAGCAGAAGTCGGGAGGGCGAGAGTGAGCAGTTCTTC.